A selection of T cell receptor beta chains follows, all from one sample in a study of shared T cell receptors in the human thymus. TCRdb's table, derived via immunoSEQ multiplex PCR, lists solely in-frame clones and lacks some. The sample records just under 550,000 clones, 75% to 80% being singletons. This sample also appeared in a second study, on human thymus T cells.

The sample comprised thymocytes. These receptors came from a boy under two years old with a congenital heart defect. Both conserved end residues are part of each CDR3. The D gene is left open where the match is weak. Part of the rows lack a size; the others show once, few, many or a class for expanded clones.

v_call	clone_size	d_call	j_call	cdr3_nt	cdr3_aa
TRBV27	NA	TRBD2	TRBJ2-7	TGTGCCAGCAGCCACTTACGCGGGAGGAGCTACGAGCAGTACTTC	CASSHLRGRSYEQYF
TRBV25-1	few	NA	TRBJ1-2	TGTGCCAGCAGTGAACGGGGGGGGCCCCACTATGGCTACACCTTC	CASSERGGPHYGYTF
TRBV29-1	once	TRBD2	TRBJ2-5	TGCAGCGTTGCTGGACTAGCGGGATTTCCCCAAGAGACCCAGTACTTC	CSVAGLAGFPQETQYF
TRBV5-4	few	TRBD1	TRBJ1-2	TGTGCCAGCAGCCGGACAGGGTCGAGCTATGGCTACACCTTC	CASSRTGSSYGYTF
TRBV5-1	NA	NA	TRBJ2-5	TGCGCCAGCAGCTTGGAATCCTGTACTCAAGAGACCCAGTACTTC	CASSLESCTQETQYF
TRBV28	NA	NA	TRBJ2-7	TGTGCCAGCAGTCCTCCGGGACTTAGAGAGCAGTACTTC	CASSPPGLREQYF
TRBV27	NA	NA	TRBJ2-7	TGTGCCAGCAGTCCACTACCTGGGTCCTACGAGCAGTACTTC	CASSPLPGSYEQYF
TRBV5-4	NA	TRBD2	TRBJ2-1	TGTGCCAGCAGCCCAACCGGGACTAGCGGGAGTCATGAGCAGTTCTTC	CASSPTGTSGSHEQFF
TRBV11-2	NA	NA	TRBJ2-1	TGTGCCAGCAGCTTAGTGTTCCGGGGAGAGGTCTTC	CASSLVFRGEVF
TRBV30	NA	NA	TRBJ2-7	TGTGCCTGGAGTGACAGGATCAGATACGAGCAGTACTTC	CAWSDRIRYEQYF